This T cell receptor beta chain was sequenced in a study of T cell responses to AZD1222 COVID-19 vaccine. The protocol was immunoSEQ multiplex PCR, while the TCRdb copy is restricted to in-frame clones and leaves out a portion. The sample shows 100,000 to 120,000 clones, around 90% of them seen only once. Overall study findings and caveats: Nearly half of spike-specific TCRs reportedly go after variant regions that carry no mutations. The study identified only six AZD1222 recipients as seropositive at baseline. After the peak T cell response, and only then, were repertoires sampled. Clonal diversity was possibly underestimated, and white British individuals and females predominated among donors.

In regard to this clone: The antigen remains undetermined.

Looked up from germline, CDR1 is SGDLS and CDR2 is YYNGEE. This CDR3 contains 17 residues. Trimming took 4 bases from V and 7 from J; bases not matched to a gene: 11. The rearrangement links TRBV9 to TRBJ2-2; 12 bases map to TRBD1. The TCR sequence derives from an adult who received the AZD1222 COVID-19 vaccine. Material: peripheral blood, obtained 28 days after the second AZD1222 dose. The CDR3 loop reads CASSPPPGTGGHGELFF. CDR3 nucleotides: TGTGCCAGCAGCCCTCCCCCCGGGACAGGGGGCCACGGGGAGCTGTTTTTT.